Here is one T cell receptor beta chain with its context. TCRdb's table, derived via immunoSEQ multiplex PCR, lists solely in-frame clones and lacks some. The sample holds more than 150,000 clones, 70% to 80% seen once. The participants were between roughly 18 and 89 years old and came from roughly 24 US areas. Donors were grouped by their self-reported clinical history. Exposed study participants had met a COVID-19 case within 2 weeks before entry. This specimen comes from a study of blood T cell repertoires in COVID-19. Study as a whole: Acute-phase and convalescent COVID-19 samples originated in the United States, Italy and Spain.

Germline loops: CDR1 SGHRS, CDR2 YFSETQ. The CDR3 runs 15 residues. With 4 bases clipped from V and 1 base from J, the junction kept 5 bases outside the gene matches. The sequencing sample was made of PBMCs or T cells enriched from blood (not recorded which). J is TRBJ1-5 and V is TRBV5-1, with 7 bases aligning to TRBD1. This TCR came from a man aged 55-75 years who had been exposed to COVID-19. The CDR3 spells CASSVGTASNQPQHF. The CDR3, as DNA: TGCGCCAGCAGCGTGGGGACAGCCAGCAATCAGCCCCAGCATTTT.